Listed here are 21 T cell receptor beta chains from one sample, sequenced in a study of CD8+ T cells in alopecia areata. Extracted RNA was reverse transcribed into cDNA, the sequencing template. This table comes from immunoSEQ multiplex PCR, and its TCRdb copy is limited to in-frame clones, with some not included. Of about 150,000 clones in the sample, 50% to 65% were seen once. Sequencing was performed on CD8+ T cells sorted from blood, taken at week 0. Every receptor here comes from a human donor with alopecia areata.

This chain joins TRBV27 and TRBJ2-1; no reliable D call. The germline V gene has CDR1 MNHEY and CDR2 SMNVEV (reference sequence). CDR3 length: 15 residues. Trimming pared 2 bases from V and 3 bases from J, leaving 11 bases between. CDR3 nucleotide sequence: TGTGCCAGCAGTTTAAGCTCCTACAACTACAATGAGCAGTTCTTC. It is translated as CASSLSSYNYNEQFF.

The gene calls are TRBV29-1 and TRBJ1-1, with 7 bases that match TRBD1. The V and J ends lost 2 bases and 5 bases, in that order; junction bases with no gene match: 5. There are 13 residues in the CDR3. Germline CDR1 reads SQVTM; CDR2 reads ANQGSEA. The CDR3 coding sequence is TGCAGCGTTGAACCTACAGGGGAGACTGAAGCTTTCTTT. Its translation: CSVEPTGETEAFF.

CDR3 nucleotide sequence: TGTGCCAGCATGGGGGTTACCTACGAGCAGTACTTC. Amino acids: CASMGVTYEQYF. The gene calls are TRBV6-1 and TRBJ2-7; D possibly uses TRBD1 or TRBD2 (5 bases each). V lost 7 bases to trimming and J lost 2 bases, with 9 bases between them. The CDR3 consists of 12 residues. Germline CDR1 and CDR2: MNHNS and SASEGT.

About this clone: Additional DNA sequences in this sample encode the identical CDR3. The chain carries TRBV6-5 and TRBJ1-2; D perhaps matches TRBD1 (5 bases). The CDR3 loop spans 14 amino acids. With 0 bases removed from V and 3 bases from J, the gap between germline ends came to 8 bases. Germline V gene data show CDR1 as MNHEY and CDR2 as SVGAGI. CDR3 amino acids: CASSYSEGDYGYTF. CDR3 bases: TGTGCCAGCAGTTACTCTGAAGGGGACTATGGCTACACCTTC.

The chain links TRBV9 to TRBJ2-7; TRBD2 is a possible D gene (5 bases). This CDR3 region has 14 residues. Trimming took 2 bases from V and 4 from J, leaving 13 bases between them. Per the germline V gene, CDR1 is SGDLS and CDR2 is YYNGEE. The DNA for the CDR3 is TGTGCCAGCAGCGTCGGGGTGGGGTCTTACGAGCAGTACTTC. It encodes CASSVGVGSYEQYF.

In its sample, this clone was seen once. The J gene is TRBJ2-5, the V gene TRBV11-2; D uncertain. This CDR3 is 12 amino acids long. Germline V gene lookup returns CDR1 SGHAT and CDR2 FQNNGV. V was trimmed by 3 bases and J by 5 bases, leaving 7 bases between them. The CDR3 spells CASSFLPETQYF. The CDR3, as DNA: TGTGCCAGCAGCTTTTTACCGGAGACCCAGTACTTC.

The chain carries TRBV14 and TRBJ1-1; D gene unclear. The V and J ends lost 4 bases and 1 base respectively, with 7 bases between them. Germline CDR1 SGHDN, CDR2 FVKESK. CDR3 size: 13 residues. CDR3 amino acids: CASSPNRNTEAFF. The CDR3 DNA reads as TGTGCCAGCAGCCCTAATAGGAACACTGAAGCTTTCTTT. Full variable domain (rest looked up from reference TRBV14 and TRBJ1-1): EAGVTQFPSHSVIEKGQTVTLRCDPISGHDNLYWYRRVMGKEIKFLLHFVKESKQDESGMPNNRFLAERTGGTYSTLKVQPAELEDSGVYFCASSPNRNTEAFFGQGTRLTVV.

Here the CDR3 reads CASRQGWEQYF. CDR3 nucleotide sequence: TGTGCCAGCAGACAGGGGTGGGAGCAGTACTTC. This sequence joins TRBV27 and TRBJ2-7, with TRBD1 matching 7 bases. This CDR3 is 11 amino acids long. In germline, CDR1 is MNHEY, CDR2 SMNVEV (reference sequence). J was trimmed by 7 bases and V by 6 bases; bases with no gene match: 3.

This chain uses TRBV19 with TRBJ1-2, with D possibly being TRBD1 (6 bases). CDR1 is LNHDA and CDR2 is SQIVND in the germline V gene (reference sequence). CDR3 length equals 14 residues. The V and J ends lost 8 bases and 3 bases respectively, with 16 bases between them. The CDR3 loop reads CASVKRGADYGYTF. The CDR3 bases are TGTGCCAGTGTTAAACGGGGGGCTGACTATGGCTACACCTTC.

CDR3 in amino acids: CASSLGALRGSPLHF. The CDR3 DNA reads as TGTGCCAGCAGCTTGGGGGCACTTAGGGGTTCACCCCTCCACTTT. V gene TRBV5-6 combines with J gene TRBJ1-6, with D tentatively TRBD1 (5 bases). The CDR3 loop spans 15 amino acids. In germline, CDR1 is SGHDT, CDR2 YYEEEE. Trimming removed 0 bases from V and 9 bases from J, with 13 bases in between.

The CDR3: CAWRTPRQPTYEQYF. The DNA of the CDR3 is TGTGCCTGGCGCACTCCCCGACAGCCTACCTACGAGCAGTACTTC. This chain joins TRBV30 and TRBJ2-7; D possibly corresponds to TRBD1 (5 bases). With 5 bases removed from V and 2 bases from J, the gap between germline ends came to 19 bases. Looked up from germline, CDR1 is GTSNPN and CDR2 is SVGIG (reference sequence). This CDR3 has 15 residues.

This clone occurred once. This chain uses TRBV9 with TRBJ1-6; D remains unclear. The CDR3 sequence is 15 residues long. The germline V gene has CDR1 SGDLS and CDR2 YYNGEE. V was trimmed by 0 bases and J by 8 bases, leaving 12 bases between them. The CDR3 nucleotides are TGTGCCAGCAGCGTAGGAGACCGTCTGGATTCACCCCTCCACTTT. Residues: CASSVGDRLDSPLHF.

The V call is TRBV7-9, the J call TRBJ1-6; D unclear. Germline V gene data show CDR1 as SEHNR and CDR2 as FQNEAQ (reference sequence). The CDR3 runs to 16 residues. V was clipped by 3 bases and J by 7 bases, with 16 bases between them. CDR3: CASSFFVRTRNSPLHF. Here the CDR3 DNA reads TGTGCCAGCAGCTTCTTTGTCCGAACGAGGAATTCACCCCTCCACTTT.

The V call is TRBV11-2, the J call TRBJ2-3, with 8 nucleotides matching TRBD1. Looked up from germline, CDR1 is SGHAT and CDR2 is FQNNGV. CDR3 size: 16 residues. J lost 6 bases, V lost 1 base, and 9 bases had no gene match. CDR3 nucleotide sequence: TGTGCCAGCAGCTTAGTGTGGGCAGGGGGCGGCGATACGCAGTATTTT. Translation: CASSLVWAGGGDTQYF.

This clone is classed as medium-sized (0.01 to 0.1%). The V and J genes are TRBV11-2 and TRBJ2-5, with D uncertain. The CDR3 is 13 amino acids. V gave up 2 bases and J gave up 2 bases, with 6 bases separating them. Germline-derived CDR1 and CDR2 are SGHAT and FQNNGV. In DNA, the CDR3 is TGTGCCAGCAGCTTATGGCGACAAGAGACCCAGTACTTC. It is translated as CASSLWRQETQYF.

The chain combines TRBV9 with TRBJ1-1; 7 positions match TRBD1. Germline CDR1 and CDR2: SGDLS and YYNGEE. V was pared by 3 bases and J by 0 bases, with 8 bases of the junction left unmatched. This CDR3 contains 16 residues. In DNA form, the CDR3 reads TGTGCCAGCAGCGCCGGGACAGTGGTCATGAACACTGAAGCTTTCTTT. Residues: CASSAGTVVMNTEAFF.

The chain has TRBV29-1 and TRBJ1-2; 7 bases agree with TRBD1. Germline V gene lookup returns CDR1 SQVTM and CDR2 ANQGSEA. With 6 bases clipped from V and 8 bases from J, the junction kept 9 bases outside the gene matches. The CDR3 is 12 residues long. The chain's CDR3 is CSVPTGREGYTF. CDR3 DNA sequence: TGCAGCGTCCCGACAGGGCGCGAGGGCTACACCTTC.

J is TRBJ1-1 and V is TRBV15, with D possibly matching TRBD1 (6 bases). The V gene lost 8 bases and the J gene lost 5 bases, with 9 bases spanning the gap. The CDR3 covers 11 residues. Germline CDR1 LNHNV, CDR2 YYDKDF (reference sequence). The CDR3 spells CATRQGTEAFF. CDR3 nucleotides: TGTGCCACCCGCCAGGGGACTGAAGCTTTCTTT.

Here the CDR3 DNA reads TGTGCCAGCACCTTGAACACTGAAGCTTTCTTT. Protein: CASTLNTEAFF. The V and J genes are TRBV7-2 and TRBJ1-1; D unclear. The germline CDR1 and CDR2 sequences are SGHTA and FQGNSA. The V and J ends lost 7 bases and 0 bases respectively, with 3 bases between them. The CDR3 consists of 11 residues.

This clone turned up a few times. This chain links TRBV25-1 with TRBJ2-1, with TRBD1 matching over 7 bases. The CDR3 is made up of 15 amino acids. The V gene end was trimmed by 5 bases and the J gene end by 0 bases; junction bases not matched to a gene: 4. Per germline, CDR1 MGHDK and CDR2 SYGVNS. The CDR3 nucleotides read TGTGCCAGCAGTAGCCGGGACAGCTCCTACAATGAGCAGTTCTTC. Translated: CASSSRDSSYNEQFF.

The CDR3 DNA reads TGCAGCGTTGGCTTGAGGGGTCGGACTGAAGCTTTCTTT. It specifies CSVGLRGRTEAFF. This rearrangement joins TRBV29-1 to TRBJ1-1; possibly TRBD1 for D (5 bases). Trimming left V 4 bases short and J 5 bases short, with 14 bases between. The CDR3 sequence is 13 residues long. Germline CDR1 and CDR2: SQVTM and ANQGSEA.